Presented here are 24 T cell receptor beta chains from one specimen sequenced in a study of blood T cell repertoires in COVID-19. TCRdb keeps only in-frame clones here, not all; method: immunoSEQ multiplex PCR. Of approximately 77,000 clones in the sample, 80% were seen once. The sample comprised peripheral blood. Receptor source: a woman between 70 and 85 years old with acute or convalescent COVID-19.

The chain joins TRBV18 to TRBJ1-2, with 7 bases lining up with TRBD1. Trimming took 4 bases from V and 2 from J; bases not matched to a gene: 4. This CDR3 is built from 14 residues. CDR1 and CDR2 from the germline V gene are KGHSH and LQKENI. CDR3 DNA: TGTGCCAGCTCACGAGAACAGGGGAACTATGGCTACACCTTC. This encodes CASSREQGNYGYTF.

This chain joins TRBV3-1 (or the pseudogene TRBV3-2) and TRBJ2-1; TRBD2 matches 8 bases. The CDR3 length is 16 residues. V lost 1 base, J lost 10 bases, and 12 bases stayed unmatched. Germline CDR1 and CDR2: LGHDT and YNNKEL (reference sequence). In DNA form, the CDR3 reads TGTGCCAGCAGCCAAGTTGACGGGGGGGTCTGGCGGGAGCAGTTCTTC. It yields the protein CASSQVDGGVWREQFF.

CDR3 in amino acids: CASSPGTGSYEQYF. The CDR3 coding sequence is TGTGCCAGCAGCCCCGGGACAGGTTCCTACGAGCAGTACTTC. V is TRBV5-6 and J is TRBJ2-7, with 8 bases fitting TRBD1. This CDR3 comprises 14 residues. Germline V gene lookup returns CDR1 SGHDT and CDR2 YYEEEE. V lost 4 bases, J lost 1 base, and 4 bases stayed unmatched.

This clone was observed a single time. The chain has TRBV2 and TRBJ2-5, with 12 bases fitting TRBD2. The CDR3 totals 15 residues. With 6 bases clipped from V and 0 bases from J, the junction kept 2 bases outside the gene matches. Germline V gene data show CDR1 as SNHLY and CDR2 as FYNNEI. In DNA form, the CDR3 reads TGTGCCAGCAGCTGGACTAGCGGGGACCAAGAGACCCAGTACTTC. Its translation is CASSWTSGDQETQYF.

The gene calls are TRBV23-1 and TRBJ1-5; D unresolved. TRBV23-1 is sorted into the ORF group, with uncertain function. V gave up 0 bases and J gave up 1 base, with 10 bases separating them. CDR3 size: 16 residues. This CDR3 is CASSQSLYGSNQPQHF. The CDR3 DNA reads as TGCGCCAGCAGTCAATCTCTGTACGGGAGCAATCAGCCCCAGCATTTT.

The chain has TRBV4-3 and TRBJ1-4; 7 bases are a match to TRBD1. From germline, CDR1 is LGHNA and CDR2 YSLEER. V lost 1 base, J lost 2 bases, and 7 bases stayed unmatched. The CDR3 covers 17 residues. The CDR3 DNA reads as TGCGCCAGCAGCCAAGCAGGGGGATGGGGGACTAATGAAAAACTGTTTTTT. This encodes CASSQAGGWGTNEKLFF.

For this clone: Other DNA sequences of this sample code for an identical CDR3. The chain combines TRBV5-4 with TRBJ1-1; D is perhaps TRBD1 (6 bases). CDR1 and CDR2 from the germline V gene are SGHNT and YYREEE (reference sequence). Trimming took 2 bases from V and 0 from J, leaving 8 bases between them. This CDR3 has 14 residues. The CDR3 protein is CASSFGQLNTEAFF. The DNA of the CDR3 is TGTGCCAGCAGCTTTGGACAGTTGAACACTGAAGCTTTCTTT.

This sequence joins TRBV6-5 and TRBJ1-1, with TRBD1 as a possible D gene (5 bases). There are 15 residues in the CDR3. The germline gives CDR1 MNHEY, CDR2 SVGAGI. Trimming left V 7 bases short and J 6 bases short, with 21 bases between. The CDR3: CASTPPGGLRAEAFF. CDR3 bases: TGTGCCAGCACCCCTCCTGGGGGGTTGAGGGCTGAAGCTTTCTTT.

V gene TRBV2 combines with J gene TRBJ1-1; tentatively, D is TRBD1 (6 bases). This CDR3 has 13 amino acids. Germline CDR1 reads SNHLY; CDR2 reads FYNNEI. The V gene lost 5 bases and the J gene lost 5 bases, with 12 bases spanning the gap. The CDR3 is CASSTGRGTEAFF. In DNA, the CDR3 is TGTGCCAGCAGTACCGGGAGGGGGACTGAAGCTTTCTTT.

This chain links TRBV7-9 with TRBJ2-5; D perhaps matches TRBD2 (5 bases). CDR1 is SEHNR and CDR2 is FQNEAQ in the germline V gene (reference sequence). This CDR3 spans 14 amino acids. V shed 0 bases and J shed 5 bases, with 10 bases lying between them. CDR3 loop: CASSLAVGEETQYF. CDR3 nucleotide sequence: TGTGCCAGCAGCTTAGCGGTGGGAGAGGAGACCCAGTACTTC.

V and J are TRBV10-3 and TRBJ2-5, with 10 bases matching TRBD1. Germline V gene data show CDR1 as ENHRY and CDR2 as SYGVKD. This CDR3 region has 15 residues. The ends lost 5 bases at V and 2 bases at J; junction bases unmatched: 5. In nucleotides, the CDR3 is TGTGCCATCAGTAGGACAGGGGGATTACAAGAGACCCAGTACTTC. This codes for CAISRTGGLQETQYF.

This chain joins TRBV21-1 and TRBJ1-5. TRBV21-1 is a pseudogene segment. This CDR3 is 14 amino acids long. In DNA, the CDR3 is TGTAACGCGGGGAGGGGAGCGAGCAATCAGCCCCAGCATTTT. This gives the protein CNAGRGASNQPQHF.

The chain has TRBV27 and TRBJ1-6, with TRBD1 matching 7 bases. CDR3 size: 14 residues. Germline V CDR1 and CDR2: MNHEY, SMNVEV (reference sequence). V gave up 2 bases and J gave up 7 bases; unmatched junction bases: 2. The CDR3 region is CASSLQGQNSPLHF. The CDR3 nucleotides read TGTGCCAGCAGTTTACAGGGACAGAATTCACCCCTCCACTTT.

This clone was detected a few times. This chain connects TRBV29-1 to TRBJ1-1; D ambiguous. The V end lost 3 bases, the J end lost 11 bases, and 13 bases lay between the germline ends. Looked up from germline, CDR1 is SQVTM and CDR2 is ANQGSEA. This CDR3 has 11 residues. The CDR3 here is CSVELGLEAFF. The CDR3 bases are TGCAGCGTTGAGTTGGGTCTAGAGGCTTTCTTT.

The chain couples TRBV10-3 to TRBJ2-7; 9 bases align to TRBD1. V dropped 1 base and J dropped 6; count of bases not matched to a gene: 7. This CDR3 is built from 15 residues. The V gene's germline CDR1 is ENHRY and CDR2 SYGVKD. CDR3 sequence (DNA): TGTGCCATCAGTGAGTTTCGGACAGGGGAGGGCGAGCAGTACTTC. Its translation: CAISEFRTGEGEQYF.

This sequence joins TRBV4-3 and TRBJ2-1; 7 nucleotides line up with TRBD2. V trimming: 0 bases; J trimming: 3 bases; junction bases outside the gene matches: 5. The length of the CDR3 is 16 residues. Germline loops: CDR1 LGHNA, CDR2 YSLEER. The CDR3 sequence: CASSQEVGTIYNEQFF. DNA of the CDR3: TGCGCCAGCAGCCAAGAGGTCGGGACTATCTACAATGAGCAGTTCTTC.

The rearrangement uses TRBV18 and TRBJ2-5, with 11 positions matching TRBD2. V trimming: 6 bases; J trimming: 4 bases; junction bases outside the gene matches: 10. The CDR3 is made up of 16 amino acids. Germline V gene sequence: CDR1 KGHSH, CDR2 LQKENI. CDR3 protein: CASSPRGLAAGETQYF. The DNA for the CDR3 is TGTGCCAGCTCCCCGAGGGGACTAGCGGCGGGAGAGACCCAGTACTTC.

V usage is TRBV9 and J usage is TRBJ1-1, with 7 nucleotides matching TRBD1. V trimming: 5 bases; J trimming: 3 bases; junction bases outside the gene matches: 4. The germline CDR1 and CDR2 sequences are SGDLS and YYNGEE. CDR3 length equals 13 residues. CDR3 nucleotide sequence: TGTGCCAGCAGGAGGGACAGAGACACTGAAGCTTTCTTT. The encoded protein is CASRRDRDTEAFF. Full variable domain (rest looked up from reference TRBV9 and TRBJ1-1): DSGVTQTPKHLITATGQRVTLRCSPRSGDLSVYWYQQSLDQGLQFLIQYYNGEERAKGNILERFSAQQFPDLHSELNLSSLELGDSALYFCASRRDRDTEAFFGQGTRLTVV.

The V and J genes are TRBV6-5 and TRBJ2-7, with D possibly TRBD1 on 5 matching bases. Trimming removed 0 bases at V and 0 bases at J, with 9 bases between. The CDR3 contains 15 residues. The germline V gene has CDR1 MNHEY and CDR2 SVGAGI. The CDR3 DNA follows: TGTGCCAGCAGTTACTCCTTAGACAGCTCCTACGAGCAGTACTTC. Translating it yields CASSYSLDSSYEQYF.

This chain joins TRBV24-1 and TRBJ1-1; D might be TRBD1 (5 bases). This CDR3 contains 14 residues. Germline-derived CDR1 and CDR2 are KGHDR and SFDVKD. Trimming pared 5 bases from V and 1 base from J, leaving 10 bases between. The CDR3 nucleotides are TGTGCCACCAGTGCAGGGATATGGAACACTGAAGCTTTCTTT. Its protein product is CATSAGIWNTEAFF.

The V gene is TRBV7-2, the J gene TRBJ1-4; 11 bases agree with TRBD1. CDR1 is SGHTA and CDR2 is FQGNSA in the germline V gene. This CDR3 has 19 amino acids. After removal of 5 bases from V and 2 bases from J, the junction contained 13 bases not matched to a gene. CDR3 sequence reads: CASSKGTGGQLLTNEKLFF. The CDR3, as DNA: TGTGCCAGCAGCAAAGGGACAGGGGGACAACTCTTGACTAATGAAAAACTGTTTTTT.

The chain joins TRBV13 to TRBJ1-3; maybe TRBD1 (6 bases). The CDR3 sequence is 14 residues long. The V and J ends lost 5 bases and 4 bases respectively, with 12 bases between them. Germline V gene lookup returns CDR1 PRHDT and CDR2 FYEKMQ (reference sequence). The CDR3 protein is CASSTIGQGNTIYF. In DNA form, the CDR3 reads TGTGCCAGCAGCACAATCGGACAGGGAAACACCATATATTTT.

This clone was observed once. The chain is built from TRBV7-2 and TRBJ2-3; D is unresolved. V dropped 5 bases and J dropped 2 bases, with 11 bases sitting between them. CDR3 length: 14 residues. Germline CDR1 SGHTA, CDR2 FQGNSA. CDR3 bases: TGTGCCAGCAGCCCCTATCCTAACACAGATACGCAGTATTTT. Its translation: CASSPYPNTDTQYF.

This chain's CDR3 is CASSLSAGQETQYF. CDR3 in DNA: TGTGCCAGCAGTTTATCGGCGGGCCAAGAGACCCAGTACTTC. The chain recombines TRBV27 with TRBJ2-5, with a tentative D call TRBD2 (5 bases). Trimming left V 0 bases short and J 1 base short, with 6 bases between. The CDR3 contains 14 residues. Germline V CDR1 and CDR2: MNHEY, SMNVEV (reference sequence).